This T cell receptor (beta chain) was captured in a study of blood T cell repertoires in COVID-19. Profiled with immunoSEQ multiplex PCR; TCRdb holds only in-frame clones, not every one. In the table there are 90,000 to 150,000 clones, 77% of which are singletons. Germline assignment: CDR1 ENHRY and CDR2 SYGVKD. The CDR3 runs to 15 residues. The V gene lost 2 bases and the J gene lost 2 bases, with 12 bases spanning the gap. This TCR was sampled from a human donor in a cohort sampled during active COVID-19. Material: peripheral blood. The V and J genes are TRBV10-3 and TRBJ1-2; perhaps TRBD1 as D (6 bases). Written as DNA, the CDR3 is TGTGCCATCAGTGAGAGGGGGGGATTAAACTATGGCTACACCTTC. Its protein product is CAISERGGLNYGYTF.